This TCR beta chain was observed in a study of identical twins. Whole-study results and caveats: Researchers reported excess low generation probability among twin-shared out-of-frame alpha sequences. High-abundance cord blood beta clonotypes had fewer insertions; memory repertoires showed none.

A few counts support this clonotype. Antigen unknown. cDNA carried unique molecular identifiers, and a universal primer site was added by template switching. TCRdb re-derived calls from the 5' RACE reads in MiXCR, one entry per CDR3 protein. The data show 310,000 or so distinct CDR3 sequences, with approximately 8.5% seen just once and approximately 2% held by the top ten. Deletions cut 7 bases from V and 0 bases from J, with 7 bases between. This CDR3 region has 14 residues. CDR1 and CDR2 from the germline V gene are SNHLY and FYNNEI. This sample was also put to use in a study of yellow fever vaccine responses in identical twins. That work states: Twins reportedly appeared to share part of their vaccine T cell response while keeping part individual.

The sequenced material came from memory (CD45RO+) T cells sorted from blood. The TCR was taken from a woman aged 18 to 35 in good health. This rearrangement joins TRBV2 to TRBJ2-6; the D gene is possibly TRBD1 (5 bases). In DNA, the CDR3 is TGTGCCAGCATGCAGGGCTCTGGGGCCAACGTCCTGACTTTC. Protein sequence: CASMQGSGANVLTF.